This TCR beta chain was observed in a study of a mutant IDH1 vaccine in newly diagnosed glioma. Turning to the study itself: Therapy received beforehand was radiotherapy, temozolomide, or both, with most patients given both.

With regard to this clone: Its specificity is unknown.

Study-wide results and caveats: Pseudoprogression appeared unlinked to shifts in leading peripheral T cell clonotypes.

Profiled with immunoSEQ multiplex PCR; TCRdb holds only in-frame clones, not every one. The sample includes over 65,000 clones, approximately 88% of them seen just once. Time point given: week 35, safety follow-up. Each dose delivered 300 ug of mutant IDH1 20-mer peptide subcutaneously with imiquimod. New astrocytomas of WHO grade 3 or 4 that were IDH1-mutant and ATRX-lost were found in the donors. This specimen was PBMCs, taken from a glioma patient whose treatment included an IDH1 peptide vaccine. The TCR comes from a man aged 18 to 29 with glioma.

The CDR3 here is CASSSGLATYNEQFF. CDR3 DNA: TGTGCCAGCAGCTCAGGACTAGCGACCTACAATGAGCAGTTCTTC. This chain uses TRBV11-2 with TRBJ2-1; 9 bases are shared with TRBD2. V lost 4 bases to trimming and J lost 2 bases; unmatched junction nucleotides: 3. CDR3 size: 15 residues. Germline-derived CDR1 and CDR2 are SGHAT and FQNNGV.